The clone carrying this T cell receptor beta chain appeared many times. Libraries of TCR beta came from iRepertoire HTBI primers plus Arm-PCR of CDR3 regions. TCRdb used MiXCR to reprocess the multiplex PCR reads, holding one entry per CDR3 protein. The sample comprises hundreds of thousands of distinct CDR3 sequences, 15% to 20% of which are singletons, and roughly 25% rests with the top ten. The data belong to a study of regulatory T cells in long-lasting Graves disease. The time point: newly diagnosed GD, antithyroid drugs for less than 3 months. RNA isolated from PBMCs was used to make the TCR library. Per germline, CDR1 SEHNR and CDR2 FQNEAQ (reference sequence). Trimming took 3 bases from V and 7 from J, leaving 13 bases between them. The CDR3 is 15 residues long. The same data also went into a second study, on T cells in Graves' hyperthyroidism and ophthalmopathy.

This chain joins TRBV7-9 and TRBJ1-6; D perhaps matches TRBD1 (5 bases). The sequence derives from a woman aged 35-65 years with Graves disease. The source was peripheral blood mononuclear cells (PBMCs), collected at new diagnosis, from a patient treated with antithyroid drugs. The CDR3 sequence: CASSLGFGGNSPLHF. Here the CDR3 DNA reads TGTGCCAGCAGCTTGGGGTTTGGGGGGAATTCACCCCTCCACTTT. The entire variable domain, with the rest obtained from reference TRBV7-9 and TRBJ1-6, is as follows: DTGVSQNPRHKITKRGQNVTFRCDPISEHNRLYWYRQTLGQGPEFLTYFQNEAQLEKSRLLSDRFSAERPKGSFSTLEIQRTEQGDSAMYLCASSLGFGGNSPLHFGNGTRLTVT.